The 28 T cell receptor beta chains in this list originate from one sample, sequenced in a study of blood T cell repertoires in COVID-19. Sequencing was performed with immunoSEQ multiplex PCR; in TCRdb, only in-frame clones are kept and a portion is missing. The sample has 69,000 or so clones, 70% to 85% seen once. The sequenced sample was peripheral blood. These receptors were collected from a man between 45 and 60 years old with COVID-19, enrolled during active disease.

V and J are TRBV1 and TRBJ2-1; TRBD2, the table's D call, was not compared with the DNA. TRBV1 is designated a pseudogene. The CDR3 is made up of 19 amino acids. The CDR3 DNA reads TGCACCAGCAGCCAACCGGGACTAGCGGGGGAGAGCTCCTACAATGAGCAGTTCTTC. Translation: CTSSQPGLAGESSYNEQFF.

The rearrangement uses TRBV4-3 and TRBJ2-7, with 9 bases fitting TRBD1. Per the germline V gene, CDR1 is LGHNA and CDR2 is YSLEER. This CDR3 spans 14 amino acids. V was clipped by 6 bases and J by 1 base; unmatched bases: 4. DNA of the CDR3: TGCGCCAGCAGGTCCGGGACAGGGTCCTACGAGCAGTACTTC. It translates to CASRSGTGSYEQYF.

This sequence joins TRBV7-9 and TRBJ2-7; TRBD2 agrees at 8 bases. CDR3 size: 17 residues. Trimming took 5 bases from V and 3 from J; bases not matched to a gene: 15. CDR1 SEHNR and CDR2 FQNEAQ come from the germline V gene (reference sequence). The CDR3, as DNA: TGTGCCAGCAGCGTTGGGGCTGCGCGGGGGGTTAACTACGAGCAGTACTTC. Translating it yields CASSVGAARGVNYEQYF.

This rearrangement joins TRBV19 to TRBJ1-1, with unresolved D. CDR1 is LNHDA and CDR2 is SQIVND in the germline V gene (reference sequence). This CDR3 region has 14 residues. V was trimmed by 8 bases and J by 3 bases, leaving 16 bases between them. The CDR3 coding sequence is TGTGCCAGTGGTAAGCCAGGCAGATACACTGAAGCTTTCTTT. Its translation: CASGKPGRYTEAFF.

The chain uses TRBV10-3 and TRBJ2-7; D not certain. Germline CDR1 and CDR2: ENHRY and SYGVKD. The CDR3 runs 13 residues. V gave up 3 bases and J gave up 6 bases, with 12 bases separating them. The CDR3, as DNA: TGTGCCATCAGTGATCGCGGCTCTGTCGAGCAGTACTTC. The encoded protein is CAISDRGSVEQYF.

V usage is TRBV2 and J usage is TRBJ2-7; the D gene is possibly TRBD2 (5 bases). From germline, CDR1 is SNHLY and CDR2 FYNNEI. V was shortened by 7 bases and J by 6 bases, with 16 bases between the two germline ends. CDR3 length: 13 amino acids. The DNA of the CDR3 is TGTGCCAGCACGGGAAATCCCCCCGGCGAGCAGTACTTC. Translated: CASTGNPPGEQYF.

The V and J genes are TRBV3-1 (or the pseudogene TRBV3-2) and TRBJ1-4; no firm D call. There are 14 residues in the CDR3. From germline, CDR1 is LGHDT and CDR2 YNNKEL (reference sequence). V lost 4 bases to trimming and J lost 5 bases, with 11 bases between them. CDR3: CASSLFSENEKLFF. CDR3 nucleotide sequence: TGTGCCAGCAGCCTTTTTTCTGAGAATGAAAAACTGTTTTTT.

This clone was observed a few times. In nucleotides, the CDR3 is TGTGCCAGCAGCTTAGATCAGGGGGCGCCCGGTGGCTACACCTTC. It specifies CASSLDQGAPGGYTF. The chain recombines TRBV11-2 with TRBJ1-2, with TRBD1 matching 8 bases. CDR1 SGHAT and CDR2 FQNNGV come from the germline V gene. V gave up 0 bases and J gave up 7 bases; unmatched junction bases: 7. This CDR3 contains 15 residues.

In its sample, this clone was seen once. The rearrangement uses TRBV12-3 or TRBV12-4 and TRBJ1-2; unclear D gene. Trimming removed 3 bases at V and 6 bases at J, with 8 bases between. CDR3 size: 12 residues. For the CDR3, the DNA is TGTGCCAGCAGTTTGAGTGCGCATGGCTACACCTTC. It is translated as CASSLSAHGYTF.

CDR3 DNA sequence: TGTGCCAGCAGCTTAGCGCACAGGGGGAGAGATACGCAGTATTTT. It specifies CASSLAHRGRDTQYF. The chain links TRBV7-2 to TRBJ2-3; the match to TRBD1 covers 8 bases. V gave up 0 bases and J gave up 5 bases; unmatched junction bases: 4. CDR3 size: 15 residues. Germline V gene data show CDR1 as SGHTA and CDR2 as FQGNSA.

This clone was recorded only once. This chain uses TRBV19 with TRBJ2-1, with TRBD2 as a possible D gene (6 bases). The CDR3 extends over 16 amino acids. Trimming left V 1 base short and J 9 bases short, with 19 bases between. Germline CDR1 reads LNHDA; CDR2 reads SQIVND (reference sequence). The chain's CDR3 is CASSIVSGLAASEQFF. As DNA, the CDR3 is TGTGCCAGTAGTATAGTGTCGGGACTCGCCGCTTCTGAGCAGTTCTTC.

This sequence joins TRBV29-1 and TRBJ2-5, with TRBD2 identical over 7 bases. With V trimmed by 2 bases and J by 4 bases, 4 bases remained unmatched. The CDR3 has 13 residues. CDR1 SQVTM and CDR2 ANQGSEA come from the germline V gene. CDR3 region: CSVELRLAETQYF. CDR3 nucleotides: TGCAGCGTTGAATTGAGACTAGCAGAGACCCAGTACTTC.

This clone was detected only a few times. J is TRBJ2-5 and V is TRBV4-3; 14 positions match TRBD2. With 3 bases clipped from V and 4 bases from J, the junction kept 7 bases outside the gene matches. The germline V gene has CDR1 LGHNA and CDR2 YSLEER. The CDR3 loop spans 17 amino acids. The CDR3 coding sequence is TGCGCCAGCAGCCAGAGGGGGACTAGCGGGGGCTCAGAGACCCAGTACTTC. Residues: CASSQRGTSGGSETQYF.

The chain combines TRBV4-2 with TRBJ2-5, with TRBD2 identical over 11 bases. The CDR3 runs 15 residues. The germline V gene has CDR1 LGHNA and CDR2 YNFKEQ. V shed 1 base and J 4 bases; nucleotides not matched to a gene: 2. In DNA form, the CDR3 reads TGTGCCAGCAGCCAAGGCGGACTAGCGGGAGAGACCCAGTACTTC. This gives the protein CASSQGGLAGETQYF.

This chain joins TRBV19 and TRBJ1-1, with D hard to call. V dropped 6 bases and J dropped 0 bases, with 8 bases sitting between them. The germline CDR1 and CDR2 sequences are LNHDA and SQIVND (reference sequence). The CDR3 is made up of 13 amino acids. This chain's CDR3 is CASRPNMNTEAFF. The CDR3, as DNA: TGTGCCAGTAGACCCAACATGAACACTGAAGCTTTCTTT. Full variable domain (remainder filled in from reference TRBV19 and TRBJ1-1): DGGITQSPKYLFRKEGQNVTLSCEQNLNHDAMYWYRQDPGQGLRLIYYSQIVNDFQKGDIAEGYSVSREKKESFPLTVTSAQKNPTAFYLCASRPNMNTEAFFGQGTRLTVV.

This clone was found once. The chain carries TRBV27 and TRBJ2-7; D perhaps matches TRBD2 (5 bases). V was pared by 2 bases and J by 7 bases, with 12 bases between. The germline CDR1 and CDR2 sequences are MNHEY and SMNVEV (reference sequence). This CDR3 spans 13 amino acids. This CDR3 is CASSLNAPGEQYF. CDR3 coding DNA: TGTGCCAGCAGTTTAAACGCGCCGGGGGAGCAGTACTTC.

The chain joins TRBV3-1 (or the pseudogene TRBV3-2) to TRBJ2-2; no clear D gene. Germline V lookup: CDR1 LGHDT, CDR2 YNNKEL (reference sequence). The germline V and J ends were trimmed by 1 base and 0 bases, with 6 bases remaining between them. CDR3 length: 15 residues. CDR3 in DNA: TGTGCCAGCAGCCAAGGCCACACGAACACCGGGGAGCTGTTTTTT. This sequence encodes CASSQGHTNTGELFF.

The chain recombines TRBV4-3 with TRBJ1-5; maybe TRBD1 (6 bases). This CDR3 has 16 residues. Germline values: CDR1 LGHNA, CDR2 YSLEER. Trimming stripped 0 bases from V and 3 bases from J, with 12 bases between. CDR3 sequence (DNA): TGCGCCAGCAGCCAAGATAGAGGGGGTCTCAATCAGCCCCAGCATTTT. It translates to CASSQDRGGLNQPQHF.

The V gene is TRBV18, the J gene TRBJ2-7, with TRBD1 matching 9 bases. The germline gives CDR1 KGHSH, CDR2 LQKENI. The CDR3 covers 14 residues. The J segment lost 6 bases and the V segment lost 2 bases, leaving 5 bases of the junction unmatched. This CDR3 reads CASSPGTGSSEQYF. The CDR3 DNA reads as TGTGCCAGCTCACCAGGGACAGGGAGCTCCGAGCAGTACTTC.

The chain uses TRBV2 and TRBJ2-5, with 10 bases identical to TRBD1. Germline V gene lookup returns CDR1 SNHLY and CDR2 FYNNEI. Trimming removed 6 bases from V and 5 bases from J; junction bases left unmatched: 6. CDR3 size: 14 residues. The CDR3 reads CASRMTGGSETQYF. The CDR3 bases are TGTGCCAGCAGGATGACAGGGGGCAGTGAGACCCAGTACTTC.

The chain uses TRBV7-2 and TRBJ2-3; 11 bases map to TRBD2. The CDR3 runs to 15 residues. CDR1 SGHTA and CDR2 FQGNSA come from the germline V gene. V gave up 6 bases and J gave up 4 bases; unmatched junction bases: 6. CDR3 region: CASSRSGGAADTQYF. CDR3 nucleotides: TGTGCCAGCAGTCGTAGCGGGGGGGCCGCAGATACGCAGTATTTT.

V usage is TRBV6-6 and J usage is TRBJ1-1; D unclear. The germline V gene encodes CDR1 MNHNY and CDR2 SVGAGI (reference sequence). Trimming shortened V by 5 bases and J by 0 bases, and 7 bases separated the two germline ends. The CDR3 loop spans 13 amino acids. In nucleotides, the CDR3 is TGTGCCAGCAGTCTCCAGTTGAACACTGAAGCTTTCTTT. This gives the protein CASSLQLNTEAFF.

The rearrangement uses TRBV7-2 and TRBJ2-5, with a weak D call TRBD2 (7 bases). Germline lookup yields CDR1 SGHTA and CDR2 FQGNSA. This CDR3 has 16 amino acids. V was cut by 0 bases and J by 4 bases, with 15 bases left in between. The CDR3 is CASSLAPRGPGETQYF. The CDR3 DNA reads TGTGCCAGCAGCTTAGCGCCGCGGGGGCCCGGAGAGACCCAGTACTTC.

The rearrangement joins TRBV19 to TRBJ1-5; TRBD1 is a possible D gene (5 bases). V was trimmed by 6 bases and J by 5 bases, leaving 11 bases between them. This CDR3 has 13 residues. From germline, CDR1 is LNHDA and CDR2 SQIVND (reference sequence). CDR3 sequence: CASRTQGDQPQHF. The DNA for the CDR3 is TGTGCCAGTAGGACCCAGGGTGATCAGCCCCAGCATTTT.

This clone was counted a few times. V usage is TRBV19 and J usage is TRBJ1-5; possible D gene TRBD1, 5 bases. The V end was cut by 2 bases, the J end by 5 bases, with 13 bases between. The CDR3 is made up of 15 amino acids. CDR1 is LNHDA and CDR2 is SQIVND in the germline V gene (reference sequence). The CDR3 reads CASSIQGLGYQPQHF. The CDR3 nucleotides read TGTGCCAGTAGTATACAGGGCTTGGGGTATCAGCCCCAGCATTTT.

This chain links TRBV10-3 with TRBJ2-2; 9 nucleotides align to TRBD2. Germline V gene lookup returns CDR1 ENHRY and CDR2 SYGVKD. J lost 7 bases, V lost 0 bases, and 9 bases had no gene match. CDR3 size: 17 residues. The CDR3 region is CAISESISGGLNGELFF. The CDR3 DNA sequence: TGTGCCATCAGTGAGTCAATTAGCGGGGGACTCAACGGGGAGCTGTTTTTT.

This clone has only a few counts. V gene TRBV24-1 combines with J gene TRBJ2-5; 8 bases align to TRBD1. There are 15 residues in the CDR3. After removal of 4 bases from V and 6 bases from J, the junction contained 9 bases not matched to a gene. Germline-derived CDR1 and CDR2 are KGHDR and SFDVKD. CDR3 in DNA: TGTGCCACCAGTGAGGACGACAGGGGTGTGAAGACCCAGTACTTC. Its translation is CATSEDDRGVKTQYF.

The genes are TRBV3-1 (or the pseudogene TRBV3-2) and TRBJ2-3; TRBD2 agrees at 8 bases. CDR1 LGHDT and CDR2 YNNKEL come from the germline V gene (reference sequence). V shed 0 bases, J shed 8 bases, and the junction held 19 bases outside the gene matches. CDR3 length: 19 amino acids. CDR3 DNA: TGTGCCAGCAGCCAAGAAGGAGGTGGTCGGGGGGGCCGGTCATTTACGCAGTATTTT. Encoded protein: CASSQEGGGRGGRSFTQYF.